This T cell receptor (beta chain) is drawn from a study of blood T cell repertoires in COVID-19. The overall study: PBMCs, B-cell-depleted T cells, or T cells were the source of the cDNA or gDNA that made up the material.

The table came from immunoSEQ multiplex PCR; TCRdb's copy has only in-frame clones and leaves some out. There are hundreds of thousands of clones in the sample; around 85% occur only once, and approximately 8% lies in the top ten. With 0 bases clipped from V and 0 bases from J, the junction kept 7 bases outside the gene matches. The CDR3 is 19 residues long. Germline V lookup: CDR1 SGDLS, CDR2 YYNGEE. Material: PBMCs or T cells enriched from blood (not recorded which). The sequence came from a woman aged 55-70 years who had recovered from COVID-19. The genes are TRBV9 and TRBJ2-1, with 12 bases matching TRBD2. For the CDR3, the DNA is TGTGCCAGCAGCGTAGCACGACTAGCGGGGGACAACTCCTACAATGAGCAGTTCTTC. Encoded protein: CASSVARLAGDNSYNEQFF.